This T cell receptor beta chain was captured in a study of cytomegalovirus exposure and HLA in healthy donors (dated by TCRdb to the late 2010s). Regarding the complete study: According to an earlier analysis of 550 to 750 of the donors, some 170 million T cells yielded 90 million to 140 million unique TCR beta sequences and approximately 280 Gb of sequence data. Among under 450 genotyped donors of the cohort, an average of about 240,000 unique TCR beta nucleotide sequences were sequenced per donor, about a sixth of them non-productive. Using immunosequencing, the study profiled T cell repertoires from 666 subjects and related those repertoires to cytomegalovirus serostatus. A later genetic analysis used genome-wide SNP genotypes for about 65% of the 666 donors, treating that subset as a discovery cohort. Class I and class II HLA loci were covered by the typing at four-digit resolution. The number of donors typed differed by locus, with roughly 629-640 for A, B, C, DRB1 and DQB1, around 520 for DQA1, approximately 580 for DPA1, and about 450 for DPB1. The aim of the study was to test whether cataloging public T cell receptors could identify signatures of past pathogen exposure. An early release that covered about 600 HLA-typed donors contained about 300 gigabases of sequencing data and approximately 85 million unique TCR sequences. In an earlier analysis of 587 of the donors, high-throughput TCR beta sequencing was used to judge whether each TCR beta V gene segment behaved as functional or pseudogenic. All discovery cohort repertoires had been generated on a single sequencing platform. Alongside the repertoire data, information on donor age, sex, ethnicity and CMV serostatus was compiled. A separate validation cohort of roughly 130 different subjects was used in addition to the approximately 700-subject first cohort. Of the approximately 400 genotyped donors, about 80% fell in the genetic ancestry cluster associated with self-reported Caucasian donors. To predict cytomegalovirus infection status, the study combined high-throughput TCR immunosequencing, statistical association of individual TCRs with disease status, and machine learning. A later analysis re-examined previously published TCR beta repertoires from roughly 720 donors and added high-resolution HLA genotyping to investigate patterns of TCR occurrence. Four to six DR-DQ haplotypes were handled as single units for association and clustering, since linkage in the cohort was strong. Rather than drawing on any new phenotypic data, the later analysis identified candidate immune exposures from TCR beta sequences and the way those sequences occurred across donors.

The cohort was made up of about 670 healthy bone marrow donors. Cohort members were all nominally healthy when sampled, although unrecorded immune exposures were likely present. The donor was CMV seronegative and was included in the group of a few hundred seronegative cohort members. Every donor gave a peripheral blood sample, and the peripheral blood mononuclear cells from that sample were used for TCR beta sequencing. Genomic DNA extraction from the blood cell samples was performed with the Qiagen DNeasy Blood Extraction Kit. Library preparation used the immunoSEQ multiplex PCR assay. The multiplex PCR relied on a mix of 60 forward primers for TCR Vbeta segments and 13 reverse primers for TCR Jbeta segments. The CDR3 region of rearranged TCR beta genes was amplified from genomic DNA by a multiplex PCR assay. Amplified TCR beta libraries were sequenced as 87-base-pair reads on the Illumina HiSeq System. The authors processed their data as follows. Across the 500 to 750 repertoires, a later analysis counted some 80 million unique TCR beta chains, around 10 million of which were shared by at least two donors. Raw reads were error-corrected and collapsed into unique sequences with a nearest-neighbor algorithm that merged closely related sequences to remove PCR and sequencing errors. V, D and J gene segments were assigned by aligning CDR3 sequences to IMGT reference sequences. For a sequence to be retained, at least a six-nucleotide match to both a V gene segment and a J gene segment was required. Rearrangements were called productive when the CDR3 lacked stop codons and stayed in frame with V and J; all others were non-productive. Following IMGT convention, CDR3 was defined as the stretch from the second conserved V-encoded cysteine up to the conserved J-encoded phenylalanine. The earlier analysis of about 560 of the donors excluded any sequence lacking an unambiguous match to a single V gene segment. An earlier analysis of 450 to 650 of the donors called V segments functional above 56.7% productive rearrangements and segregating when the between-donor standard deviation exceeded 5%. A statistical classification framework was developed to diagnose cytomegalovirus status using the catalog of TCR beta chain sequences. In a later analysis, V and J genes were assigned by comparing TCR nucleotide sequences against IMGT/GENE-DB human TR gene sequences. Using the TCRdist pipeline, a later analysis assigned CDR3 sequences along with most-parsimonious VDJ recombination scenarios. In a later analysis, each TCR beta chain was defined by its CDR3 amino acid sequence together with its V-gene family, and reads lacking a unique V-gene family were excluded. A later analysis removed 500 to 650 highly shared, low-generation-probability nucleotide sequences to deal with suspected cross-contamination and a sequencing artifact. A later analysis calculated a clonal expansion index for each public chain from normalized within-repertoire ranks of inferred template counts. A later analysis computed generation probabilities with a VDJ recombination model fitted to out-of-frame rearrangements, and checked the results against IGoR. In a later analysis, TCR-TCR, TCR-HLA and TCR-CMV co-occurrence was scored with hypergeometric tests, and a repertoire-size bias correction was applied to TCR pairs. In a later analysis, false discovery rates were estimated by permuting HLA or CMV assignments 20 times. In a later analysis, co-occurring TCRs were grouped using DBSCAN, with TCRdist sequence similarity added in when clustering inside HLA-allele-positive subsets. Repertoires with fewer than 30,000 or more than 120,000 public chains were left out of co-occurrence clustering, as were four to six repertoires with anomalous nucleotide sharing. TCRdb stores this immuneACCESS table with in-frame sequences only. Part of the clones is absent; in the studies checked, under half of the shortfall reflects unresolved V genes, and no reason is known for the rest. Clone size and the V and J calls come from that table; the DNA yielded D and trimming. This sample holds around 150,000 clones; approximately 80% were observed only once. The ten largest make up 1.5% to 2% of the sample.

The CDR3 covers 15 residues, taking in both the cysteine and the phenylalanine. CDR3 DNA is the only sequence kept; it has 45 bases, read in frame from the first base. Taken from the germline V gene, the CDR1 and CDR2 loops are SGHAT and FQNNGV. Cut back by 1 base and 0 bases, the V and J ends lie 10 bases apart. Concerning this clone: There is no known antigen for this receptor. Qualities for individual bases were not recorded, and no much larger clone is one base off.

Results and caveats for the whole study, not just this receptor: Because counts were too low, roughly 17 rarely observed V segments, including chromosome 9 orphons, were left out of the earlier analysis of 587 of the donors. Some IMGT-functional V segments, including TRBV6-2 and TRBV6-3, could not be told apart with the 87-base-pair reads, so those segments were excluded. A later genetic analysis reported fewer N-insertions in productive TCRs among donors in an Asian-associated ancestry cluster than the approximately 700-donor mean. A group of highly shared sequence variants was considered likely to be a technical artifact of the sequencing pipeline. The cohort was sequenced for TCR beta chains only, and without alpha or paired-chain data the features that could be detected were limited. Across donors, most TCR sequences were observed very rarely, whereas some public TCRs were present in many individuals. A later analysis found that TCR association rates varied across HLA loci, with DRB1 alleles showing the most associated TCRs and HLA-C alleles the fewest. According to a later analysis, parvovirus B19, influenza, CMV and Epstein-Barr virus appeared linked to several top co-occurrence clusters. The study gave a list of 150 to 200 TCR beta chains associated with cytomegalovirus. Assigning TCR associations to individual alleles was difficult when HLA alleles, especially DR and DQ, strongly co-occurred. Linkage disequilibrium might explain the correlated functional status among segregating V segments, but an unknown experimental factor could not be ruled out. At a false discovery rate of 0.05, a later analysis linked around 17,000 TCR beta sequences to specific HLA alleles. Three of the identified cytomegalovirus-associated TCR beta chains were confirmed in vitro to be specific for cytomegalovirus antigens. According to a later analysis, most CMV-associated TCR beta chains appeared to be HLA-restricted, and the HLA associations seemed to be driven largely by CMV exposure. Roughly uniform sequencing depth across donors was assumed in presence/absence analyses, although this assumption may not hold. An association between a missense DCLRE1C variant and V-gene and J-gene trimming of TCR beta chains was found in a later genetic analysis and replicated in an independent cohort. HLA typing was unavailable for some donors at each locus, so association tests used only the typed subset. The authors suggested that the approach could potentially be generalized to other disease states and immunological phenotypes. The only immune exposure information available for the cohort was CMV serostatus. A later analysis found that HLA-associated TCR beta chains were more clonally expanded and had lower generation probabilities than equally common non-associated chains. A further reported finding was that TCR beta sequences accurately predicted the HLA-A and HLA-B alleles for most subjects in the first cohort. In both the original and validation cohorts, the classifier was reported to diagnose cytomegalovirus status with high specificity and sensitivity. Broadly in line with IMGT annotations, most TCR beta V segments showed up in productive rearrangements about 87% or about 30% of the time in an earlier analysis of approximately 600 of the donors.

Sequences were obtained from PBMCs. This receptor chain uses TRBV11-2 and TRBJ2-7; TRBD2 might be the D gene, on 6 matching bases. The origin of this receptor is a man between 40 and 49 years old in good health and CMV-seronegative. The sequence in DNA is TGTGCCAGCAGCTTAGTTGCGGGGTTCTCCTACGAGCAGTACTTC. The translation is CASSLVAGFSYEQYF. With the portions outside the CDR3 filled from the reference TRBV11-2 and TRBJ2-7 genes, the complete variable region becomes EAGVAQSPRYKIIEKRQSVAFWCNPISGHATLYWYQQILGQGPKLLIQFQNNGVVDDSQLPKDRFSAERLKGVDSTLKIQPAKLEDSAVYLCASSLVAGFSYEQYFGPGTRLTVT.